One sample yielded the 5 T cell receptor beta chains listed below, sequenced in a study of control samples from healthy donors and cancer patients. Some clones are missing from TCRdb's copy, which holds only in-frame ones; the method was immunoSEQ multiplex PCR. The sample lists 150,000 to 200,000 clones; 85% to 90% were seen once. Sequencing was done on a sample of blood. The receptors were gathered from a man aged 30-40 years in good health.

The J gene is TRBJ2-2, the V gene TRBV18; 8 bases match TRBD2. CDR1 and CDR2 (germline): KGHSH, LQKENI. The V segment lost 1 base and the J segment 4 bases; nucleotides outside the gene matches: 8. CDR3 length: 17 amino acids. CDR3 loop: CASSPQEGLAGTGELFF. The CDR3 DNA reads TGTGCCAGCTCACCACAGGAGGGGCTAGCGGGCACCGGGGAGCTGTTTTTT.

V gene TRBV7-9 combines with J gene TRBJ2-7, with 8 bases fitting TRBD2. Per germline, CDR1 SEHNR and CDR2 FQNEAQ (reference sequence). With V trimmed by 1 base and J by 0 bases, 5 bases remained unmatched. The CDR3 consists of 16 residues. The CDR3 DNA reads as TGTGCCAGCAGCTTAGTAACTAGCGGAGACTCCTACGAGCAGTACTTC. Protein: CASSLVTSGDSYEQYF.

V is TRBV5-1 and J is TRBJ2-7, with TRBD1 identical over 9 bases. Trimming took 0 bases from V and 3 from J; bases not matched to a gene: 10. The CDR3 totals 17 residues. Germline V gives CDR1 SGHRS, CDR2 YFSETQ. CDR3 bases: TGCGCCAGCAGCTTGGACCTCCGACAGGGGGAGAGCTACGAGCAGTACTTC. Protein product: CASSLDLRQGESYEQYF.

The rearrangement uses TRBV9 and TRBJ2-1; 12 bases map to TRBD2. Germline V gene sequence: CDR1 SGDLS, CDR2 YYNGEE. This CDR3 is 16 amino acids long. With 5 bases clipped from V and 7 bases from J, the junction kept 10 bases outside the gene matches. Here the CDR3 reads CASSPTGLAGGNEQFF. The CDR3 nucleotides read TGTGCCAGCAGTCCCACGGGGCTAGCGGGGGGGAATGAGCAGTTCTTC.

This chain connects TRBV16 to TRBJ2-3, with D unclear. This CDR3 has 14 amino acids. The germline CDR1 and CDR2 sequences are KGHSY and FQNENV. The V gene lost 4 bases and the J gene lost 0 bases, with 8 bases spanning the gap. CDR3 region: CASSRGRSTDTQYF. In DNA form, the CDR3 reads TGTGCCAGCAGCCGTGGTAGGAGCACAGATACGCAGTATTTT. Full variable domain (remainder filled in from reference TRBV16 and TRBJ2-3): GEEVAQTPKHLVRGEGQKAKLYCAPIKGHSYVFWYQQVLKNEFKFLISFQNENVFDETGMPKERFSAKCLPNSPCSLEIQATKLEDSAVYFCASSRGRSTDTQYFGPGTRLTVL.